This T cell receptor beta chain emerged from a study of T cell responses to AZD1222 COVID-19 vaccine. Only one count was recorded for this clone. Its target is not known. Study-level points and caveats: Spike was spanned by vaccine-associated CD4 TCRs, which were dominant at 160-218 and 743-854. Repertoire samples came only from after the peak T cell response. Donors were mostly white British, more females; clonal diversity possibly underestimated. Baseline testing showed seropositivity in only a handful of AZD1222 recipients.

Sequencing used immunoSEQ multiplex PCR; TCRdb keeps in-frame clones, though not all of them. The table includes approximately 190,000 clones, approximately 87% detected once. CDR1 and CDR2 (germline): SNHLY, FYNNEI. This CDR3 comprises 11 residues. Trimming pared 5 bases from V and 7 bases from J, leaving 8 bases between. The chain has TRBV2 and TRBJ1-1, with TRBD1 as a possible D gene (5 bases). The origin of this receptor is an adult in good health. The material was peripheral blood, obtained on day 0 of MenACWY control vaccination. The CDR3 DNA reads TGTGCCAGCAGTCCGGACATTGAAGCTTTCTTT. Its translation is CASSPDIEAFF. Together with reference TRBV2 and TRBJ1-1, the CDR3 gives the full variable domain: EPEVTQTPSHQVTQMGQEVILRCVPISNHLYFYWYRQILGQKVEFLVSFYNNEISEKSEIFDDQFSVERPDGSNFTLKIRSTKLEDSAMYFCASSPDIEAFFGQGTRLTVV.